This T cell receptor (beta chain) was recorded in a study of T cell responses to AZD1222 COVID-19 vaccine. As regards this clone: What it recognizes is unknown.

Assay used: immunoSEQ multiplex PCR; TCRdb lists only in-frame clones, some missing. The repertoire holds more than 65,000 clones, with over 75% as singletons. Study-wide results and limits: Clonal diversity was possibly underestimated, and white British individuals and females predominated among donors. Spike-wide vaccine-associated CD4 TCRs dominated at 160-218 and 743-854.

Looked up from germline, CDR1 is GTSNPN and CDR2 is SVGIG (reference sequence). Trimming cost V 2 bases and J 6 bases, with 4 bases left between them. This CDR3 is 11 amino acids long. This material consisted of peripheral blood, taken 28 days after the second AZD1222 dose. The sequence was collected from an adult who received the AZD1222 COVID-19 vaccine. This chain joins TRBV30 and TRBJ2-2; D is ambiguous. The CDR3 DNA reads TGTGCCTGGAGTATAGCCGGGGAGCTGTTTTTT. Translating gives CAWSIAGELFF.